This TCR beta chain was observed in a study of T cells of healthy individuals. TCRdb itself ran the 5' RACE reads through MiXCR, one entry per CDR3 protein. Seen here are around 53,000 distinct CDR3 sequences, 14% to 15% observed once, and the top ten hold roughly 16%. This clonotype was seen more than once but under ten times. Germline V lookup: CDR1 MNHNY, CDR2 SVGAGI (reference sequence). CDR3 length: 16 residues. V dropped 2 bases and J dropped 7 bases, with 21 bases sitting between them. The chain links TRBV6-6 to TRBJ2-7, with D perhaps TRBD1 (6 bases). This TCR was sampled from a human donor in good health. The DNA of the CDR3 is TGTGCCAGCAGTTACCGAGAAGGGGGTCCTCAGGGAGAGCAGTACTTC. It yields the protein CASSYREGGPQGEQYF.